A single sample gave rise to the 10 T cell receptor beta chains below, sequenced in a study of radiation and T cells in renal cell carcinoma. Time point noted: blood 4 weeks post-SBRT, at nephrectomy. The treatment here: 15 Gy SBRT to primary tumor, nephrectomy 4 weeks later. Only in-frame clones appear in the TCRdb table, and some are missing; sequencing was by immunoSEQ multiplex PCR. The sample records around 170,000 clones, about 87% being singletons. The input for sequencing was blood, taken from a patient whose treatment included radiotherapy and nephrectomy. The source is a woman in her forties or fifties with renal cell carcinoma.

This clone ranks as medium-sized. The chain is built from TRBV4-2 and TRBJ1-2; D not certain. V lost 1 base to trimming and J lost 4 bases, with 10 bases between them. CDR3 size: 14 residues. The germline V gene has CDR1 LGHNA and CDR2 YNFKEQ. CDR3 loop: CASSQVGRSYGYTF. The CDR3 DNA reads TGTGCCAGCAGCCAAGTAGGGCGGTCCTATGGCTACACCTTC.

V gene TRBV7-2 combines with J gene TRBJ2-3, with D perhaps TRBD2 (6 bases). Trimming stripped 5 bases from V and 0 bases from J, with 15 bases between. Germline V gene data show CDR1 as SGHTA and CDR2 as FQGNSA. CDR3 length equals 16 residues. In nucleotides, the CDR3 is TGTGCCAGCAGCCCCTCTAGCGAGGGGAGCACAGATACGCAGTATTTT. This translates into CASSPSSEGSTDTQYF.

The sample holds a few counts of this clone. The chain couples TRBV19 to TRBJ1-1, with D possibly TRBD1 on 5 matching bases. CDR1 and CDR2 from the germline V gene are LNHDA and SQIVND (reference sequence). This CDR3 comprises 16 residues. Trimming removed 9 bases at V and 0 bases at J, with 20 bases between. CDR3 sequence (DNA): TGTGCCAGCAGCCCTTCCTCGACAGAAGTGAACACTGAAGCTTTCTTT. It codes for CASSPSSTEVNTEAFF. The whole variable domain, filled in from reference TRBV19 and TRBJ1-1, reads DGGITQSPKYLFRKEGQNVTLSCEQNLNHDAMYWYRQDPGQGLRLIYYSQIVNDFQKGDIAEGYSVSREKKESFPLTVTSAQKNPTAFYLCASSPSSTEVNTEAFFGQGTRLTVV.

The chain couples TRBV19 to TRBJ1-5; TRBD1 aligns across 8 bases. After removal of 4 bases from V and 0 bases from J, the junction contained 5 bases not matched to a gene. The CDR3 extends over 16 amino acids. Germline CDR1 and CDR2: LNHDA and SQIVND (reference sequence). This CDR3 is CASSRGTGDSNQPQHF. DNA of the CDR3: TGTGCCAGTAGTAGGGGGACAGGCGATAGCAATCAGCCCCAGCATTTT.

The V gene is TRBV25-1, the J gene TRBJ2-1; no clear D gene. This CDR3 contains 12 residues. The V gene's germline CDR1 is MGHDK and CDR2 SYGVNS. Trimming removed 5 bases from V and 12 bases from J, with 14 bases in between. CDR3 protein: CASSLSGYGQFF. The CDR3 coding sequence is TGTGCCAGCAGTTTATCAGGATATGGGCAGTTCTTC.

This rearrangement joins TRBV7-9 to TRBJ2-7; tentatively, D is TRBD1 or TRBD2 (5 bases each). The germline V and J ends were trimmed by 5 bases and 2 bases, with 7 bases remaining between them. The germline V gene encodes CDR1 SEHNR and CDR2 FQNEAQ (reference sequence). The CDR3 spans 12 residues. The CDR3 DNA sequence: TGTGCCAGCAGCGGGGGTGCCTACGAGCAGTACTTC. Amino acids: CASSGGAYEQYF.

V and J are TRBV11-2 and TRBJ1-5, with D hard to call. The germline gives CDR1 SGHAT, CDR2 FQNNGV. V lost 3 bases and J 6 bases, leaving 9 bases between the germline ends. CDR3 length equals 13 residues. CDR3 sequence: CASSFQNSQPQHF. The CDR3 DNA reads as TGTGCCAGCAGCTTCCAGAACAGTCAGCCCCAGCATTTT.

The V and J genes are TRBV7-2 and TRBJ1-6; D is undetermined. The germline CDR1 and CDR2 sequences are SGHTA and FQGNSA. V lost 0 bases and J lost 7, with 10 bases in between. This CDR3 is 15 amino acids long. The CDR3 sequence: CASSLARTDNSPLHF. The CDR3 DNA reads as TGTGCCAGCAGCTTAGCGAGGACGGACAATTCACCCCTCCACTTT.

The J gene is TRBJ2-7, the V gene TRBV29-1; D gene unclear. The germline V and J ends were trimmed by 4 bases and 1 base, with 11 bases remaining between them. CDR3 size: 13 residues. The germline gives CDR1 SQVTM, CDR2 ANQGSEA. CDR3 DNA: TGCAGCGTTGGATCAAGCAGTTCCTACGAGCAGTACTTC. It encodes CSVGSSSSYEQYF.

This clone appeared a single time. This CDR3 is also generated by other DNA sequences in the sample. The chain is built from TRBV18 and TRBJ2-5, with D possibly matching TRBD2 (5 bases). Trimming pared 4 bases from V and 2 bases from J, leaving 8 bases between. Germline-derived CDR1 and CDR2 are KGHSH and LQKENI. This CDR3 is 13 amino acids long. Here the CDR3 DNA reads TGTGCCAGCTCACAAGGACTGCAAGAGACCCAGTACTTC. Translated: CASSQGLQETQYF.